Each of the 8 T cell receptor beta chains below was sequenced from the same sample in a study of blood T cell repertoires in COVID-19. Produced via immunoSEQ multiplex PCR; TCRdb's table is partial and in-frame only. The sample lists about 160,000 clones, roughly nine tenths occurring once. Material for sequencing was peripheral blood. These receptors originate from a woman in her seventies with acute or convalescent COVID-19.

The chain combines TRBV7-2 with TRBJ1-2, with D unclear. Germline V gene data show CDR1 as SGHTA and CDR2 as FQGNSA. The CDR3 sequence is 14 residues long. V was cut by 5 bases and J by 8 bases, with 18 bases left in between. For the CDR3, the DNA is TGTGCCAGCAGCCCAGTCCCCACAGCCTTGGGCTACACCTTC. This translates into CASSPVPTALGYTF.

The chain carries TRBV28 and TRBJ2-2; D may be TRBD1 (8 bases). CDR3 length: 16 residues. The germline gives CDR1 MDHEN, CDR2 SYDVKM. V was trimmed by 6 bases and J by 4 bases, leaving 18 bases between them. The CDR3 sequence: CASSNNRGGGTGELFF. CDR3 DNA sequence: TGTGCCAGCAGCAACAACAGGGGGGGAGGCACCGGGGAGCTGTTTTTT.

This rearrangement joins TRBV18 to TRBJ2-4; tentatively, D is TRBD1 (6 bases). Trimming stripped 3 bases from V and 1 base from J, with 13 bases between. Germline V gives CDR1 KGHSH, CDR2 LQKENI. The CDR3 length is 16 residues. The CDR3 reads CASSPRLQGAKNIQYF. CDR3 in DNA: TGTGCCAGCTCACCTAGACTCCAGGGGGCCAAAAACATTCAGTACTTC.

This clone was detected once. The V and J genes are TRBV4-3 and TRBJ1-5; no reliable D call. The V and J ends lost 0 bases and 5 bases respectively, with 5 bases between them. The CDR3 consists of 13 residues. Per germline, CDR1 LGHNA and CDR2 YSLEER. DNA for the CDR3: TGCGCCAGCAGCCAAGACGGAGATCAGCCCCAGCATTTT. It is translated as CASSQDGDQPQHF.

The chain employs TRBV30 and TRBJ2-5; 10 bases align to TRBD2. The CDR3 has 14 residues. The J segment lost 5 bases and the V segment lost 4 bases, leaving 7 bases of the junction unmatched. Germline V gene data show CDR1 as GTSNPN and CDR2 as SVGIG (reference sequence). As DNA, the CDR3 is TGTGCCTGGACGTTAGCGGGAGGTTGGGAGACCCAGTACTTC. Residues: CAWTLAGGWETQYF. The full variable domain, its missing parts supplied by reference TRBV30 and TRBJ2-5, is SQTIHQWPATLVQPVGSPLSLECTVEGTSNPNLYWYRQAAGRGLQLLFYSVGIGQISSEVPQNLSASRPQDRQFILSSKKLLLSDSGFYLCAWTLAGGWETQYFGPGTRLLVL.

The J gene is TRBJ1-1, the V gene TRBV5-1; 12 nucleotides agree with TRBD1. Germline lookup yields CDR1 SGHRS and CDR2 YFSETQ. The trim removed 4 bases at V and 4 bases at J, leaving 5 bases unmatched. This CDR3 spans 15 amino acids. The CDR3 protein is CASSTGQGASTEAFF. The CDR3, as DNA: TGCGCCAGCAGCACGGGACAGGGGGCTAGCACTGAAGCTTTCTTT.

The V and J genes are TRBV4-2 and TRBJ2-7, with 12 nucleotides matching TRBD2. V dropped 1 base and J dropped 8; count of bases not matched to a gene: 3. The V gene's germline CDR1 is LGHNA and CDR2 YNFKEQ. This CDR3 comprises 14 residues. The CDR3 loop reads CASSQGLAGAQQYF. As DNA, the CDR3 is TGTGCCAGCAGCCAAGGACTAGCGGGAGCTCAGCAGTACTTC.

This clone was counted between two and nine times. This chain connects TRBV24-1 to TRBJ1-5; 9 bases map to TRBD1. Germline lookup yields CDR1 KGHDR and CDR2 SFDVKD. The CDR3 length is 15 residues. Unmatched junction bases numbered 6, after V lost 4 bases and J lost 6 bases. The CDR3 is CATSEGTGSGQPQHF. CDR3 DNA: TGTGCCACCAGTGAGGGGACAGGGAGCGGTCAGCCCCAGCATTTT.